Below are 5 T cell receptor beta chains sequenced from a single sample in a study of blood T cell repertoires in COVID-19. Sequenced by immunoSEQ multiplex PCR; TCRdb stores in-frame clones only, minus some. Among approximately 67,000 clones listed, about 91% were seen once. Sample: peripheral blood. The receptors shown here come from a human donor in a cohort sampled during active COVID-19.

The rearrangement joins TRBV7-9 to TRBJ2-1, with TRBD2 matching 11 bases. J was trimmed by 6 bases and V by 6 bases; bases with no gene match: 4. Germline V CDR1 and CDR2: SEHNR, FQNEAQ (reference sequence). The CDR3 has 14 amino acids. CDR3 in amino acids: CASRPLAGGNEQFF. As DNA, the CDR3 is TGTGCCAGCAGACCCCTAGCGGGGGGCAATGAGCAGTTCTTC.

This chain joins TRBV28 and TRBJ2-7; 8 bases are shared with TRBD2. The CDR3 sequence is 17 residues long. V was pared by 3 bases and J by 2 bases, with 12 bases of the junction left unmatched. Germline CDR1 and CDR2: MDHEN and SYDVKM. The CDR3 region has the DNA TGTGCCAGCAGTTTCCGGGAGGGGGATTACAACACCTACGAGCAGTACTTC. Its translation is CASSFREGDYNTYEQYF. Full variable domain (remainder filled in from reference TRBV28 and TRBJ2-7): DVKVTQSSRYLVKRTGEKVFLECVQDMDHENMFWYRQDPGLGLRLIYFSYDVKMKEKGDIPEGYSVSREKKERFSLILESASTNQTSMYLCASSFREGDYNTYEQYFGPGTRLTVT.

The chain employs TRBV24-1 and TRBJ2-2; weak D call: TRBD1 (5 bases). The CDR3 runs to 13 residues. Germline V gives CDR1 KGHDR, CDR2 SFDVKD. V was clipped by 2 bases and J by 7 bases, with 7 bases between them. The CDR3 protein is CATSDWGGGELFF. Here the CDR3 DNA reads TGTGCCACCAGTGATTGGGGCGGCGGGGAGCTGTTTTTT.

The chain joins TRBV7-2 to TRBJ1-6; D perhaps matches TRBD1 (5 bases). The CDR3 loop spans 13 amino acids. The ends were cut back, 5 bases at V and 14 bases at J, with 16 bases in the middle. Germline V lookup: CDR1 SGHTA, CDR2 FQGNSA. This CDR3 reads CASSLRRQWALHF. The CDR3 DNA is TGTGCCAGCAGCCTGAGGCGACAGTGGGCCCTCCACTTT.

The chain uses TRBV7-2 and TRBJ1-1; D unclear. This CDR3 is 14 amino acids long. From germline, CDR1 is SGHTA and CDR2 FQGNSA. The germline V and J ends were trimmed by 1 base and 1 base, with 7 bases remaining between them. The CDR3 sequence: CASSLVWANTEAFF. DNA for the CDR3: TGTGCCAGCAGCTTAGTGTGGGCGAACACTGAAGCTTTCTTT.